The 14 T cell receptor beta chains given below trace back to one sample, sequenced in a study of spatial heterogeneity in lung cancer. Regarding the study as a whole: Within tumors, counts of expanded alpha and beta TCRs tracked tumor mutation counts.

Specified time point: sample taken at primary tumor resection. Their antigens are not known. TCRdb re-called the 5' RACE reads through MiXCR, storing one row per CDR3 protein. Of about 7,900 distinct CDR3 sequences in the sample, more than 6.5% were seen once. The specimen was lung tumor tissue, collected at surgery. These receptors all stem from a female donor with early-stage non-small cell lung cancer.

This clonotype was counted ten times or more. One end of the junction varies from germline; a read error may be responsible. This beta chain came through as a stray read in a library set up for alpha chains, and its size says little. The V and J genes are TRBV11-2 and TRBJ1-2, with D uncertain. This CDR3 spans 11 amino acids. CDR1 is SGHAT and CDR2 is FQNNGV in the germline V gene. The DNA of the CDR3 is TGTGCCAGCAGCGTTGGTACGTCGCTGCAATTC. Amino acid sequence: CASSVGTSLQF.

This clonotype was counted at least ten times. This beta chain is off target for a library built for alpha chains, so its abundance means little. The chain combines TRBV28 with TRBJ2-2, with D perhaps matching TRBD2 (6 bases). The CDR3 loop spans 14 amino acids. V was shortened by 3 bases and J by 7 bases, with 12 bases between the two germline ends. Germline loops: CDR1 MDHEN, CDR2 SYDVKM. The CDR3 nucleotides read TGTGCCAGCAGTTTCGGCGGGACGGTCGGGGAGCTGTTTTTT. Amino acids: CASSFGGTVGELFF.

This clonotype appeared many times. This beta chain was picked up by a library intended for alpha chains and is off target, so its count carries little meaning. The J gene is TRBJ2-3, the V gene TRBV9; D is tentatively TRBD1 or TRBD2 (6 bases each). The CDR3 loop spans 14 amino acids. With 10 bases removed from V and 0 bases from J, the gap between germline ends came to 15 bases. Germline CDR1 SGDLS, CDR2 YYNGEE. CDR3 protein: CASGAGSSTDTQYF. The CDR3 DNA sequence: TGTGCCTCAGGGGCGGGATCTAGCACAGATACGCAGTATTTT.

This clonotype was seen repeatedly, ten times or more. The library was prepared for alpha chains; this beta chain is a stray read, so its frequency means little. The genes are TRBV28 and TRBJ2-2, with TRBD2 matching 10 bases. The CDR3 runs to 14 residues. V dropped 6 bases and J dropped 6; count of bases not matched to a gene: 4. Per germline, CDR1 MDHEN and CDR2 SYDVKM. DNA of the CDR3: TGTGCCAGCAGCACAGGACTAGCGGCCGGGGAGCTGTTTTTT. Residues: CASSTGLAAGELFF.

This clonotype was seen ten or more times. This beta chain is a stray read from a library made for alpha chains; its abundance is not meaningful. V is TRBV6-2 or TRBV6-3 and J is TRBJ2-3, with D tentatively TRBD2 (5 bases). Germline V gene sequence: CDR1 MNHEY, CDR2 SVGEGT. The CDR3 has 14 residues. The V end was cut by 7 bases, the J end by 6 bases, with 17 bases between. The CDR3 is CASMRGGRPDTQYF. CDR3 DNA sequence: TGTGCCAGCATGCGAGGTGGGAGACCGGATACGCAGTATTTT.

This clonotype showed up many times. The library was prepared for alpha chains; this beta chain is a stray read, so its frequency means little. The chain carries TRBV7-2 and TRBJ1-6; D unresolved. Germline CDR1 SGHTA, CDR2 FQGNSA. The V end was cut by 10 bases, the J end by 7 bases, with 11 bases between. The CDR3 covers 12 residues. CDR3 amino acids: CAIIEGNSPLHF. DNA for the CDR3: TGTGCCATCATTGAGGGAAATTCACCCCTCCACTTT.

At least ten counts were recorded for this clonotype. Being off target in a library aimed at alpha chains, this beta chain has a size of little meaning. The chain combines TRBV28 with TRBJ2-1, with D unclear. The V and J ends lost 6 bases and 6 bases respectively, with 15 bases between them. The CDR3 spans 14 residues. The germline V gene has CDR1 MDHEN and CDR2 SYDVKM. The CDR3: CASSPAPRANEQFF. The CDR3 DNA follows: TGTGCCAGCAGCCCAGCCCCACGAGCCAATGAGCAGTTCTTC.

This clonotype has a count of ten or more. This beta chain is off target for a library built for alpha chains, so its abundance means little. The rearrangement uses TRBV7-8 and TRBJ2-7; TRBD1 matches at 7 bases. Per germline, CDR1 SGHVS and CDR2 FQNEAQ. V dropped 3 bases and J dropped 2; count of bases not matched to a gene: 4. The CDR3 loop spans 14 amino acids. The CDR3 DNA is TGTGCCAGCAGCTTTGACAGGGTCCCCTACGAGCAGTACTTC. This gives the protein CASSFDRVPYEQYF.

By sample share, this clonotype is medium-sized. In a library made to pick up alpha chains, this beta chain is a stray read with a size that means little. V usage is TRBV24-1 and J usage is TRBJ2-3, with 12 bases lining up with TRBD2. Germline V gives CDR1 KGHDR, CDR2 SFDVKD. The length of the CDR3 is 16 residues. With 1 base clipped from V and 6 bases from J, the junction kept 4 bases outside the gene matches. The CDR3 loop is CATSDFGLAGMDTQYF. The CDR3 coding sequence is TGTGCCACCAGTGATTTCGGACTAGCGGGAATGGATACGCAGTATTTT.

This clonotype counts as medium-sized. A library made for alpha chains picked up this beta chain off target, so its size means little. The chain employs TRBV29-1 and TRBJ2-6; D is uncertain. Germline V gene data show CDR1 as SQVTM and CDR2 as ANQGSEA. CDR3 length: 13 amino acids. The germline V and J ends were trimmed by 4 bases and 1 base, with 5 bases remaining between them. The DNA of the CDR3 is TGCAGCGTTGCTGAATCTGGGGCCAACGTCCTGACTTTC. It is translated as CSVAESGANVLTF. Full variable domain (missing parts from reference TRBV29-1 and TRBJ2-6): SAVISQKPSRDICQRGTSLTIQCQVDSQVTMMFWYRQQPGQSLTLIATANQGSEATYESGFVIDKFPISRPNLTFSTLTVSNMSPEDSSIYLCSVAESGANVLTFGAGSRLTVL.

This clonotype is categorized as medium-sized. This beta chain is a stray read from a library made for alpha chains; its abundance is not meaningful. The rearrangement joins TRBV29-1 to TRBJ2-3, with 8 nucleotides matching TRBD2. CDR1 SQVTM and CDR2 ANQGSEA come from the germline V gene. CDR3 length: 15 amino acids. V was clipped by 0 bases and J by 6 bases; unmatched bases: 8. The DNA of the CDR3 is TGCAGCGTTGAAGATTTGGCTAGCGGGCAGGATACGCAGTATTTT. It encodes CSVEDLASGQDTQYF.

This clonotype was seen ten or more times. Because the library targeted alpha chains, this beta chain is an off-target read whose size means little. V is TRBV2 and J is TRBJ2-3; perhaps TRBD2 as D (5 bases). This CDR3 comprises 15 residues. CDR1 and CDR2 from the germline V gene are SNHLY and FYNNEI. V was pared by 1 base and J by 1 base, with 9 bases between. CDR3 residues: CASSEGGGRTDTQYF. The CDR3, as DNA: TGTGCCAGCAGTGAAGGTGGCGGGCGCACAGATACGCAGTATTTT.

By share, this clonotype counts as medium-sized. This beta chain lies outside the target of a library built for alpha chains; its clone size means little. The V gene is TRBV6-2 or TRBV6-3, the J gene TRBJ2-3; D might be TRBD2 (5 bases). This CDR3 is built from 18 residues. V gave up 6 bases and J gave up 2 bases, with 24 bases separating them. The germline gives CDR1 MNHEY, CDR2 SVGEGT. This chain's CDR3 is CASSQTLRYSGDTDTQYF. Written as DNA, the CDR3 is TGTGCCAGCAGCCAAACACTTCGGTACAGCGGAGACACAGATACGCAGTATTTT.

This clonotype showed up many times. With the library built for alpha chains, this beta chain is off target and its frequency is not meaningful. The chain is built from TRBV27 and TRBJ2-1; 10 bases are a match to TRBD2. CDR3 length: 17 amino acids. Germline V gives CDR1 MNHEY, CDR2 SMNVEV (reference sequence). V was pared by 6 bases and J by 1 base, with 9 bases of the junction left unmatched. The CDR3 reads CASSNRVSGRSYNEQFF. As DNA, the CDR3 is TGTGCCAGCAGCAATCGAGTTAGCGGGAGGTCCTACAATGAGCAGTTCTTC.